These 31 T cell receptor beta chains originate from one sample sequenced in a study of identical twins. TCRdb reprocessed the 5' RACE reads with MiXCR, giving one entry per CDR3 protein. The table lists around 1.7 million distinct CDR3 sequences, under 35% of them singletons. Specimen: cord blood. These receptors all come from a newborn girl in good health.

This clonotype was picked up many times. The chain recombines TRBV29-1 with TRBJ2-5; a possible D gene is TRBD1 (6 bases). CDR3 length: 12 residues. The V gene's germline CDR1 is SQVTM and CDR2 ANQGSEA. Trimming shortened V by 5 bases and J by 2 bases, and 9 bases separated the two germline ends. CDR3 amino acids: CSVQGWQETQYF. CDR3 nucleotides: TGCAGCGTTCAGGGGTGGCAAGAGACCCAGTACTTC.

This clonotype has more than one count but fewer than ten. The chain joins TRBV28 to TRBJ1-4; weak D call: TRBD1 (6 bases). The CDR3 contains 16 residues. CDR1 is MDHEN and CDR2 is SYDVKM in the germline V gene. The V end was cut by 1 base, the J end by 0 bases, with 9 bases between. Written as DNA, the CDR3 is TGTGCCAGCAGTTTATTAGGGGGGGCAACTAATGAAAAACTGTTTTTT. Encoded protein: CASSLLGGATNEKLFF.

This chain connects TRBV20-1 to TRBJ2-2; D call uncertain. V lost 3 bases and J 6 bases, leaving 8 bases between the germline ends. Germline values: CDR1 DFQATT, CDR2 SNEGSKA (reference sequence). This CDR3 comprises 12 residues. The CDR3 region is CSASRGAGELFF. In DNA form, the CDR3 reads TGCAGTGCTAGTCGTGGGGCCGGGGAGCTGTTTTTT.

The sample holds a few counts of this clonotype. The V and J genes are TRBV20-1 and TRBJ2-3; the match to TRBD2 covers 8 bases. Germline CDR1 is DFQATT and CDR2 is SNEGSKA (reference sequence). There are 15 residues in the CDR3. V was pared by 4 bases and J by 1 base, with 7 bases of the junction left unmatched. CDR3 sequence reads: CSATAGLARTDTQYF. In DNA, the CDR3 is TGCAGTGCTACCGCCGGACTAGCCCGCACAGATACGCAGTATTTT.

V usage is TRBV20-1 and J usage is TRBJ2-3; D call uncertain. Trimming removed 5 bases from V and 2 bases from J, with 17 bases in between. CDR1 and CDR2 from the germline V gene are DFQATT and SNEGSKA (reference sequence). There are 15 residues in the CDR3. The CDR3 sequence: CSAAYMAPNTDTQYF. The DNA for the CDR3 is TGCAGTGCTGCCTATATGGCACCTAACACAGATACGCAGTATTTT.

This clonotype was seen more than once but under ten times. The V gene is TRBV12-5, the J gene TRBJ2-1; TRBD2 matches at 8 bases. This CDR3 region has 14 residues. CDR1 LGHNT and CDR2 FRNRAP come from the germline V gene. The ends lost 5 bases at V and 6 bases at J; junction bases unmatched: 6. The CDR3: CASGPGRGVNEQFF. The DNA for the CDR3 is TGTGCTAGTGGTCCCGGGCGGGGGGTCAATGAGCAGTTCTTC.

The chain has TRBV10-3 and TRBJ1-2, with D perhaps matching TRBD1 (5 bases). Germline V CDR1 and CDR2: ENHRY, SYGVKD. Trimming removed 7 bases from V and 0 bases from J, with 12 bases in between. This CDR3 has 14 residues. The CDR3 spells CAITRDGANYGYTF. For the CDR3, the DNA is TGTGCCATCACCCGGGACGGAGCTAACTATGGCTACACCTTC.

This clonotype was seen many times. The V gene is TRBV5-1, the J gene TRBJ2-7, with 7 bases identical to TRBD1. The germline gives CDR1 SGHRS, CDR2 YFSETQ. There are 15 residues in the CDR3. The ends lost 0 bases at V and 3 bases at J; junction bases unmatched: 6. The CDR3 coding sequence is TGCGCCAGCAGCTTGGGGGACAGCGACTACTACGAGCAGTACTTC. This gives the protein CASSLGDSDYYEQYF.

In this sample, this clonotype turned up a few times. The CDR3 sequence is CSARVLGPGSDTQYF. The CDR3 DNA sequence: TGCAGTGCTAGAGTATTGGGGCCTGGTTCAGATACGCAGTATTTT. The chain combines TRBV20-1 with TRBJ2-3; the D gene is possibly TRBD1 (5 bases). CDR1 DFQATT and CDR2 SNEGSKA come from the germline V gene (reference sequence). The CDR3 spans 15 residues. V was trimmed by 1 base and J by 4 bases, leaving 15 bases between them.

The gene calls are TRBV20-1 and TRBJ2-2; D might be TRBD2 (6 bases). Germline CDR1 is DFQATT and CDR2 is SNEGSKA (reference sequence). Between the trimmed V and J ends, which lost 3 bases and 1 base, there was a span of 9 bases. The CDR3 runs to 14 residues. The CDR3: CSASGSWNTGELFF. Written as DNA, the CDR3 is TGCAGTGCTAGCGGGAGTTGGAACACCGGGGAGCTGTTTTTT.

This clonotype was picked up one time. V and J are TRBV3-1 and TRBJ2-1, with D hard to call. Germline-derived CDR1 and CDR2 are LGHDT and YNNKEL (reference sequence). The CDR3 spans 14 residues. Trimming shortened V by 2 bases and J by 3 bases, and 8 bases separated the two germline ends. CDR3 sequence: CASSQTRLYNEQFF. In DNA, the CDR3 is TGTGCCAGCAGCCAAACCAGGCTCTACAATGAGCAGTTCTTC.

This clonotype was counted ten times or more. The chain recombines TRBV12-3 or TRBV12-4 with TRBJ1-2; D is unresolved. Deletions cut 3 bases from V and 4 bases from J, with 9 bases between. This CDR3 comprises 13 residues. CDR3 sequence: CASSFAWGYGYTF. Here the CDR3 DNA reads TGTGCCAGCAGTTTCGCTTGGGGCTATGGCTACACCTTC.

CDR3 sequence (DNA): TGTGCCAGCAGCTTGGTGGGGGACTACGAGCAGTTCTTC. Encoded protein: CASSLVGDYEQFF. This chain uses TRBV11-2 with TRBJ2-1; 7 bases are a match to TRBD2. Trimming took 3 bases from V and 10 from J; bases not matched to a gene: 6. This CDR3 region has 13 residues. Per germline, CDR1 SGHAT and CDR2 FQNNGV.

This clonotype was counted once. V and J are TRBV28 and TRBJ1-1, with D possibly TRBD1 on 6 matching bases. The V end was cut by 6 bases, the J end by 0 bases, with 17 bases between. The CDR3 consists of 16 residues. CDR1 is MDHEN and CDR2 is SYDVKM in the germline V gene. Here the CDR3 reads CASSQVDRPMNTEAFF. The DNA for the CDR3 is TGTGCCAGCAGCCAGGTCGACAGGCCTATGAACACTGAAGCTTTCTTT.

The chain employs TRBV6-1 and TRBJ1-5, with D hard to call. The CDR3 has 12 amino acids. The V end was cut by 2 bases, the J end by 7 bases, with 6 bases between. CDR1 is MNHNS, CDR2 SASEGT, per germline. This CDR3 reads CASSESRQPQHF. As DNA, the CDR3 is TGTGCCAGCAGTGAATCGAGGCAGCCCCAGCATTTT.

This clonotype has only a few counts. Here the CDR3 reads CSARPLSGGANNEQFF. The CDR3 region has the DNA TGCAGTGCTAGACCCCTTAGCGGGGGGGCCAACAATGAGCAGTTCTTC. This chain links TRBV20-1 with TRBJ2-1, with TRBD2 matching 11 bases. After removal of 2 bases from V and 5 bases from J, the junction contained 8 bases not matched to a gene. This CDR3 contains 16 residues. Germline V gives CDR1 DFQATT, CDR2 SNEGSKA (reference sequence).

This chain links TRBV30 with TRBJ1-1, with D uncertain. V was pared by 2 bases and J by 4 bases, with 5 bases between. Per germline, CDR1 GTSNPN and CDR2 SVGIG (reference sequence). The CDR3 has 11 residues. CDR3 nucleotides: TGTGCCTGGAGTTGGGGCACTGAAGCTTTCTTT. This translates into CAWSWGTEAFF. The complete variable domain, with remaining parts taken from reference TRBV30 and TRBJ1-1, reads SQTIHQWPATLVQPVGSPLSLECTVEGTSNPNLYWYRQAAGRGLQLLFYSVGIGQISSEVPQNLSASRPQDRQFILSSKKLLLSDSGFYLCAWSWGTEAFFGQGTRLTVV.

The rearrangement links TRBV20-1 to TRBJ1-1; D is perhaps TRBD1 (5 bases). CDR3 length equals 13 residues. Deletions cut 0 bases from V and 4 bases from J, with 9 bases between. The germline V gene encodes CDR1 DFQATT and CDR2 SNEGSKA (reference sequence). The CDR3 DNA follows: TGCAGTGCTAGAGAGGGGAGGGGCACTGAAGCTTTCTTT. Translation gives CSAREGRGTEAFF.

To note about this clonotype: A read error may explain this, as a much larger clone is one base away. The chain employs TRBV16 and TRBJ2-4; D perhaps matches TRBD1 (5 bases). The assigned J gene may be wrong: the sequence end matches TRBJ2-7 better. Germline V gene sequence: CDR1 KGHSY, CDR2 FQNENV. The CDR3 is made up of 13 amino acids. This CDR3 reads CASSQSGASEQYF. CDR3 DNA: TGTGCCAGCAGCCAATCAGGGGCATCCGAGCAGTACTTC.

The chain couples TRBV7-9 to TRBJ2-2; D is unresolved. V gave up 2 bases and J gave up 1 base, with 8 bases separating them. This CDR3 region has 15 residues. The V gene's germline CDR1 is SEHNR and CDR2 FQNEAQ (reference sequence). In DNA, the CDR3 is TGTGCCAGCAGCTTATTTCCAGGGAACACCGGGGAGCTGTTTTTT. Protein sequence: CASSLFPGNTGELFF.

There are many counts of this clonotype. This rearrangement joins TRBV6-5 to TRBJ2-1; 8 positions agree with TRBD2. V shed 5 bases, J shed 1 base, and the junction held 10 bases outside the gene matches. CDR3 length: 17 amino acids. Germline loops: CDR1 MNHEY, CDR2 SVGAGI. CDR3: CASSHVPLAASYNEQFF. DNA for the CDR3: TGTGCCAGCAGTCACGTCCCACTAGCGGCTTCCTACAATGAGCAGTTCTTC.

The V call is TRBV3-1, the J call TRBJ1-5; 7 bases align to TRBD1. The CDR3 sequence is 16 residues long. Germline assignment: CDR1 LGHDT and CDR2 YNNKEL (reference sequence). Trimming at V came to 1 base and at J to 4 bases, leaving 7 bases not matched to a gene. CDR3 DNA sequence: TGTGCCAGCAGCCAAGGAGACAGGGCTCTAAATCAGCCCCAGCATTTT. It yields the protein CASSQGDRALNQPQHF.

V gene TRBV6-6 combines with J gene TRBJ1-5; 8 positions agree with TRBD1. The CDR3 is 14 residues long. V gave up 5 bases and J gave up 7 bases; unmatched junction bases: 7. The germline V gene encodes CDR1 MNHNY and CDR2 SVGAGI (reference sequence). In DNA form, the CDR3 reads TGTGCCAGCAGTCTCCAGGGGGCGGAGCAGCCCCAGCATTTT. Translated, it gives CASSLQGAEQPQHF.

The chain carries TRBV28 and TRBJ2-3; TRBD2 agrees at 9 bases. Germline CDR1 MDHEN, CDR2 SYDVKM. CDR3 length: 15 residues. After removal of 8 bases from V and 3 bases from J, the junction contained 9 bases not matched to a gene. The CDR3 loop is CASAEPLAGTDTQYF. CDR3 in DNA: TGTGCCAGCGCCGAGCCCCTAGCGGGGACAGATACGCAGTATTTT. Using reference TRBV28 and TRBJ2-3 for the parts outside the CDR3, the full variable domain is DVKVTQSSRYLVKRTGEKVFLECVQDMDHENMFWYRQDPGLGLRLIYFSYDVKMKEKGDIPEGYSVSREKKERFSLILESASTNQTSMYLCASAEPLAGTDTQYFGPGTRLTVL.

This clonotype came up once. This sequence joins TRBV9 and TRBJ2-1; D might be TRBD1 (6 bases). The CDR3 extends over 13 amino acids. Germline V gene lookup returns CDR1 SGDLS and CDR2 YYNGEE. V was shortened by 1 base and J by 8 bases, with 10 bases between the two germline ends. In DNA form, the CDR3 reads TGTGCCAGCAGCGTAATAGGGGGATATGAGCAGTTCTTC. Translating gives CASSVIGGYEQFF.

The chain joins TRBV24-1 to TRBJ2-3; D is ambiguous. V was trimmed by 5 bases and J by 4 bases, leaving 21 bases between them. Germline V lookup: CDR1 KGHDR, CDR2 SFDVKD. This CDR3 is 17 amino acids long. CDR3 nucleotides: TGTGCCACCAGTGGGGTGGCGAGGTCCAGAAGCCCAGATACGCAGTATTTT. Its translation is CATSGVARSRSPDTQYF.

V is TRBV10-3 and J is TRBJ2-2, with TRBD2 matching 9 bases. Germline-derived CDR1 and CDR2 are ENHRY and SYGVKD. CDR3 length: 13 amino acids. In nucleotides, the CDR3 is TGTGGTAGCGGGAGCGACGGCACCGGGGAGCTGTTTTTT. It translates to CGSGSDGTGELFF.

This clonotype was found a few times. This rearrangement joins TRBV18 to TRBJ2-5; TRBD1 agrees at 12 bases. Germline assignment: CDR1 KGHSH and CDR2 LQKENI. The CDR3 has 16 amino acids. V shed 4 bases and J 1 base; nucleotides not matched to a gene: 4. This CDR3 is CASSQRDRGRQETQYF. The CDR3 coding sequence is TGTGCCAGCTCACAAAGGGACAGGGGGCGCCAAGAGACCCAGTACTTC. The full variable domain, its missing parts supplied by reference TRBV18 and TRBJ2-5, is NAGVMQNPRHLVRRRGQEARLRCSPMKGHSHVYWYRQLPEEGLKFMVYLQKENIIDESGMPKERFSAEFPKEGPSILRIQQVVRGDSAAYFCASSQRDRGRQETQYFGPGTRLLVL.

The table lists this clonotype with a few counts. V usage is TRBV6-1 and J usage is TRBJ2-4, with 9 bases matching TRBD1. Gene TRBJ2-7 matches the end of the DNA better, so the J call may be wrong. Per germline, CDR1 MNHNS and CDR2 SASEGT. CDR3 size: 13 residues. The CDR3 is CASCRDRDDEQYF. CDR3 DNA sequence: TGTGCCAGCTGTAGGGACAGGGACGACGAGCAGTACTTC.

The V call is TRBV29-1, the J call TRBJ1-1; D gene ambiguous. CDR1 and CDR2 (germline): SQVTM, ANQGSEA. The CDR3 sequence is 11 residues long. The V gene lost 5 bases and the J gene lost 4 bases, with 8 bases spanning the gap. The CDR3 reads CSVFLGTEAFF. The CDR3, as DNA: TGCAGCGTTTTTCTGGGCACTGAAGCTTTCTTT.

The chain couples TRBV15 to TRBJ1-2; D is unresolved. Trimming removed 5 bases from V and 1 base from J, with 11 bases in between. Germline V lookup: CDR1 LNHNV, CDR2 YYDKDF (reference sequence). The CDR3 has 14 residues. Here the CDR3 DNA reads TGTGCCACCAGCGGACGCCCTCATAACTATGGCTACACCTTC. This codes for CATSGRPHNYGYTF.